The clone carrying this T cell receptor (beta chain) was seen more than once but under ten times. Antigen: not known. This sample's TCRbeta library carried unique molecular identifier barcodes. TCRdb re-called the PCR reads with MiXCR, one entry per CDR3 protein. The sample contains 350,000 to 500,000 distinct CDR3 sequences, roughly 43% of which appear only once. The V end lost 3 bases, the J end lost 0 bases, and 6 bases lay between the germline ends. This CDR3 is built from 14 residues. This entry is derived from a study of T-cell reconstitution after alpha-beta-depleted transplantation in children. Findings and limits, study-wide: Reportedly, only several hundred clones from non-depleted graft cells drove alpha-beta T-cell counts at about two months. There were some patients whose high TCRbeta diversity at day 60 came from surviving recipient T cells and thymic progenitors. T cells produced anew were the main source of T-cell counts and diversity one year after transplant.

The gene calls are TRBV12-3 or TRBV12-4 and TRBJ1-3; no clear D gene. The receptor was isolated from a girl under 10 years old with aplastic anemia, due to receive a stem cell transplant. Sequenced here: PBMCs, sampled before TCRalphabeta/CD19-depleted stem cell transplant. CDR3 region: CASSLKGSGNTIYF. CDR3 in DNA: TGTGCCAGCAGTTTGAAAGGCTCTGGAAACACCATATATTTT.